This T cell receptor beta chain was retrieved from a study of monozygotic twins with inflammatory bowel disease. TCRdb re-called the 5' RACE reads; one entry per CDR3 protein, DNA not given. The sample has about 450,000 distinct CDR3 sequences. Study results and limitations: Whereas healthy co-twins had higher TCRbeta diversity (inverse Simpson), IBD patients had lower diversity.

This CDR3 has 14 residues. Germline CDR1 SGHRS, CDR2 YFSETQ. Comments on this clonotype: Its antigen is currently unknown.

This receptor was taken from a human donor with ulcerative colitis or Crohn's disease, or a healthy co-twin of an affected twin (not recorded which). This sequence joins TRBV5-1 and TRBJ2-7; the D gene TCRdb calls, TRBD2, cannot be checked with no DNA. The sample comprised blood. CDR3 amino acids: CASRGQGNSHEQYF.